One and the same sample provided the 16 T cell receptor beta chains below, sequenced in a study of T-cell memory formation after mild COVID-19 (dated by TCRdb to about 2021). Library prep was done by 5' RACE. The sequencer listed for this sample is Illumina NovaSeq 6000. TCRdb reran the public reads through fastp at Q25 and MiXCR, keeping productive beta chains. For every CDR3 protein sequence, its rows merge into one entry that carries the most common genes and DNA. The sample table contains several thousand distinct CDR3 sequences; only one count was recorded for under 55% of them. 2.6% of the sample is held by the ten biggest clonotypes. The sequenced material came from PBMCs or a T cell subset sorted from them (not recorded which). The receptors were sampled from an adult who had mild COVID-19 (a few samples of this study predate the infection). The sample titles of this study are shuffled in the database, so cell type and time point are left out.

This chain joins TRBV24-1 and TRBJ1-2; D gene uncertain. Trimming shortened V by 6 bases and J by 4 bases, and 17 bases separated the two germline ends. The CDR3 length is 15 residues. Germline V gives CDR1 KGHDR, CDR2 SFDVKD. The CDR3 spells CATSTTGTAAYGYTF. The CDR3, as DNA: TGTGCCACCAGTACTACCGGCACCGCGGCCTATGGCTACACCTTC.

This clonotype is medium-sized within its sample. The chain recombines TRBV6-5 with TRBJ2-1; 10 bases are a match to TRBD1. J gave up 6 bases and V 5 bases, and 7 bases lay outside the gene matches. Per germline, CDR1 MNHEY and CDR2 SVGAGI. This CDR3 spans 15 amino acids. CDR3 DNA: TGTGCCAGCAGTCTCGACAGGGGGCTTTTCAATGAGCAGTTCTTC. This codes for CASSLDRGLFNEQFF.

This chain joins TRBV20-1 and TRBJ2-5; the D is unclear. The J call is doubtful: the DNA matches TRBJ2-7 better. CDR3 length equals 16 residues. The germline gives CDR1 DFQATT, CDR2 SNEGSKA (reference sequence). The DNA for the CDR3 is TGCAGTGCTAGAGGGATAGGGCATCAAAGCTCCTACGAGCAGTACTTC. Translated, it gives CSARGIGHQSSYEQYF.

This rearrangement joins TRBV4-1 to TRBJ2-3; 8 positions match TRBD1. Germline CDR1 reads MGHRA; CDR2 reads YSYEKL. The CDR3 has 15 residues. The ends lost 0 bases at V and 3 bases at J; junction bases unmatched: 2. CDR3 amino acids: CASSQEGQATDTQYF. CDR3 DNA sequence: TGCGCCAGCAGCCAAGAGGGACAGGCTACAGATACGCAGTATTTT.

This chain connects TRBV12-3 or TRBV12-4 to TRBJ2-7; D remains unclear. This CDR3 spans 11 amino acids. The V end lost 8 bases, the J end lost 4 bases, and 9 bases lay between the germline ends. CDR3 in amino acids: CASGGRYEQYF. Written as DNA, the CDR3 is TGTGCCAGCGGCGGTAGATACGAGCAGTACTTC.

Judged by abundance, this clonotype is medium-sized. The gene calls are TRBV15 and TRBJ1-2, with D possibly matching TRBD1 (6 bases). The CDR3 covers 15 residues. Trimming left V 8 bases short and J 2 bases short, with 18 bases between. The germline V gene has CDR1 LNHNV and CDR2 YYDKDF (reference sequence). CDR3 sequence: CATRTQGAPNYGYTF. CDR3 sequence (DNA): TGTGCCACCCGAACACAGGGCGCACCCAACTATGGCTACACCTTC. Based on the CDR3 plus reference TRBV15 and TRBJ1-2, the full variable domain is DAMVIQNPRYQVTQFGKPVTLSCSQTLNHNVMYWYQQKSSQAPKLLFHYYDKDFNNEADTPDNFQSRRPNTSFCFLDIRSPGLGDTAMYLCATRTQGAPNYGYTFGSGTRLTVV.

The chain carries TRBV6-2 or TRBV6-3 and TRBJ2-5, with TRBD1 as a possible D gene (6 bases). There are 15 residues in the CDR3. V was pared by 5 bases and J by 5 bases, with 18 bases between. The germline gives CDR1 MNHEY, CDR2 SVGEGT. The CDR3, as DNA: TGTGCCAGCAGTCGGAATACAGGGTTCAGGGAGACCCAGTACTTC. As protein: CASSRNTGFRETQYF.

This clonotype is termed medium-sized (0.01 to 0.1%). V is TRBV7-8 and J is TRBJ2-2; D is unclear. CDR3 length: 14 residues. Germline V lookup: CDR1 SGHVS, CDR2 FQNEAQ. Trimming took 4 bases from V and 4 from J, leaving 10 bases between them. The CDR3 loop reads CASSYGSATGELFF. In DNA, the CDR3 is TGTGCCAGCAGCTACGGATCGGCCACCGGGGAGCTGTTTTTT.

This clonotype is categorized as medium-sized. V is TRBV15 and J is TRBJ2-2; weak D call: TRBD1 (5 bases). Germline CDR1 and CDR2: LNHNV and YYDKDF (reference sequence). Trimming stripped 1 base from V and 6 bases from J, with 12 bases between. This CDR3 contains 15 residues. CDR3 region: CATSRVGQGSGELFF. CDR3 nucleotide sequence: TGTGCCACCAGCAGAGTCGGCCAGGGCTCCGGGGAGCTGTTTTTT.

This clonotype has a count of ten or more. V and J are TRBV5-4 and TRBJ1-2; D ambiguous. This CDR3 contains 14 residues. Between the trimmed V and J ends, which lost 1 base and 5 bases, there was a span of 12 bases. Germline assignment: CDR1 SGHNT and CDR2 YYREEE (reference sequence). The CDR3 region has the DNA TGTGCCAGCAGCTTGAAAACGGAAAGTTATGGCTACACCTTC. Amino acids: CASSLKTESYGYTF. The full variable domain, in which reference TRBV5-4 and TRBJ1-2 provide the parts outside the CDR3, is ETGVTQSPTHLIKTRGQQVTLRCSSQSGHNTVSWYQQALGQGPQFIFQYYREEENGRGNFPPRFSGLQFPNYSSELNVNALELDDSALYLCASSLKTESYGYTFGSGTRLTVV.

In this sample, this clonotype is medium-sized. CDR3 amino acids: CASSQDGTGTQETQYF. CDR3 sequence (DNA): TGCGCCAGCAGCCAAGACGGGACAGGGACACAAGAGACCCAGTACTTC. The chain carries TRBV4-3 and TRBJ2-5; TRBD1 aligns across 9 bases. This CDR3 is built from 16 residues. The V gene end was trimmed by 0 bases and the J gene end by 2 bases; junction bases not matched to a gene: 4. CDR1 is LGHNA and CDR2 is YSLEER in the germline V gene.

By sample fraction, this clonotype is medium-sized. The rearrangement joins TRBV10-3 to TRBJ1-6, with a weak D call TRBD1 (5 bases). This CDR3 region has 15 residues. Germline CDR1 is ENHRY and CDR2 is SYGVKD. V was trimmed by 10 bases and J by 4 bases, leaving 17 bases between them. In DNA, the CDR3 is TGTGCCACCGGGGCCTCGGGGGGATATAATTCACCCCTCCACTTT. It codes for CATGASGGYNSPLHF.

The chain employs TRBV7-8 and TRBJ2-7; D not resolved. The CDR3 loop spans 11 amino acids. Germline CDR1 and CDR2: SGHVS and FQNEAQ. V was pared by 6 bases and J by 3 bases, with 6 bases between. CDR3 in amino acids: CASSSDYEQYF. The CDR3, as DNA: TGTGCCAGCAGTTCAGACTACGAGCAGTACTTC.

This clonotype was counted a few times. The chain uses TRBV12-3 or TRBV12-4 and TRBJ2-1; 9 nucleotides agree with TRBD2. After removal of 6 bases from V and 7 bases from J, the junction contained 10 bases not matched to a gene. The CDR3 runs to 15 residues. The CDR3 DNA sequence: TGTGCCAGCAGCCCTCCGGGACTAGCCGGTAATGAGCAGTTCTTC. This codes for CASSPPGLAGNEQFF.

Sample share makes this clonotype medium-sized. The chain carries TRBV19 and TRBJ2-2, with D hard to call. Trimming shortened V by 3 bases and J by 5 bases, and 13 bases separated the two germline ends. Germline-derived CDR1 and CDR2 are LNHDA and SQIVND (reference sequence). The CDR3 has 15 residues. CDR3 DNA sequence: TGTGCCAGTAGTATCCCATCGTGGGGAACCGGGGAGCTGTTTTTT. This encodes CASSIPSWGTGELFF.

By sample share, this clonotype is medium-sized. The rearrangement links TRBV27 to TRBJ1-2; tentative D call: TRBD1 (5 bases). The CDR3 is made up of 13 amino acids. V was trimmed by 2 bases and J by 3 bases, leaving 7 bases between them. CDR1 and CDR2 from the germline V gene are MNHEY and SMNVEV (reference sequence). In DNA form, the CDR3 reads TGTGCCAGCAGTTTACGGGGGGACTATGGCTACACCTTC. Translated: CASSLRGDYGYTF.